This TCR beta chain was identified in a study of blood T cell repertoires in COVID-19. Overall study context: Donors in the United States, Italy and Spain gave samples during acute or convalescent COVID-19. T cells, B-cell-depleted T cells, or PBMCs supplied cDNA or gDNA.

This clone was recorded only once. Generated by immunoSEQ multiplex PCR, the TCRdb table keeps only in-frame clones and is missing some. The sample has about 160,000 clones; roughly 80% are singletons. CDR3 size: 12 residues. The V and J ends lost 2 bases and 2 bases respectively, with 3 bases between them. The germline CDR1 and CDR2 sequences are MDHEN and SYDVKM. The sample comprised peripheral blood. The genes are TRBV28 and TRBJ1-2; D uncertain. The receptor was isolated from a woman of 80 years or more with acute or convalescent COVID-19. The CDR3 region is CASSLQNYGYTF. The DNA for the CDR3 is TGTGCCAGCAGTTTACAGAACTATGGCTACACCTTC.